This T cell receptor (beta chain) was sequenced for a study of blood T cell repertoires in COVID-19. Study-level background: Samples came from the United States, Italy and Spain, spanning acute and convalescent COVID-19. From T cells, B-cell-depleted T cells, or PBMCs came the material, which was cDNA or gDNA.

Seattle's enrolled individuals joined amid active infection and were then monitored longitudinally. Original methodology: Amplification from reference gene primers served as the basis for estimated nucleated cell counts. Using immunoSEQ multiplex PCR, the repertoire was profiled, and TCRdb retains in-frame clones only, with some absent. D and trimming come from the DNA, and the V and J calls and clone size come from that table. Of 150,000 to 200,000 clones listed, around 80% are singletons. The CDR3 has 15 amino acids. CDR1 is SGHTS and CDR2 is YDEGEE in the germline V gene. The germline V and J ends were trimmed by 2 bases and 8 bases, with 19 bases remaining between them.

The source is a woman in her 70s with COVID-19, enrolled during active disease. Material: peripheral blood. The chain has TRBV5-8 and TRBJ1-2; D perhaps matches TRBD1 (6 bases). The CDR3 loop is CASSFDLTGREGYTF. CDR3 nucleotide sequence: TGTGCCAGCAGCTTCGACCTCACAGGGAGAGAAGGCTACACCTTC.